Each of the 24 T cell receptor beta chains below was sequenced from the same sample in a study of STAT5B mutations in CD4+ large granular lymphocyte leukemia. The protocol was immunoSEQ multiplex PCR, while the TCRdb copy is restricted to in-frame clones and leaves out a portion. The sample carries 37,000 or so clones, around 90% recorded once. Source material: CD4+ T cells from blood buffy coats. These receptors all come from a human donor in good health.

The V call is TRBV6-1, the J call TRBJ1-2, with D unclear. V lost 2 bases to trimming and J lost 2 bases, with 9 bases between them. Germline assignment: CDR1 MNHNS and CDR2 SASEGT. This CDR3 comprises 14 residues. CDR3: CASSETGRNYGYTF. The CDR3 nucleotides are TGTGCCAGCAGTGAAACTGGGCGGAACTATGGCTACACCTTC.

CDR3 sequence reads: CSVPPGLAGGRTDTQYF. CDR3 bases: TGCAGCGTTCCGCCGGGACTAGCGGGAGGTCGCACAGATACGCAGTATTTT. The V and J genes are TRBV29-1 and TRBJ2-3; 15 bases line up with TRBD2. Trimming cost V 5 bases and J 1 base; bases outside gene matches: 7. This CDR3 spans 17 amino acids. The germline gives CDR1 SQVTM, CDR2 ANQGSEA.

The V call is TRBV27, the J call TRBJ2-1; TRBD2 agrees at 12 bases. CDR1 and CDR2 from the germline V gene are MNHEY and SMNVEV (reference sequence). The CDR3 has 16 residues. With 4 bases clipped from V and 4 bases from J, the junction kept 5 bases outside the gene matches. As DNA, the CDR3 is TGTGCCAGCAGTTCGCGGACTAGCGGGACTTACAATGAGCAGTTCTTC. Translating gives CASSSRTSGTYNEQFF.

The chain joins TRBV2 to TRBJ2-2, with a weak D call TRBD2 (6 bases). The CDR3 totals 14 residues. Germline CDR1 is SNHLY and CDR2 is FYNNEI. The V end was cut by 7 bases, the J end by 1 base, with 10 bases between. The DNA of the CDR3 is TGTGCCAGCACGGCTAGCGAGAACACCGGGGAGCTGTTTTTT. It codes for CASTASENTGELFF.

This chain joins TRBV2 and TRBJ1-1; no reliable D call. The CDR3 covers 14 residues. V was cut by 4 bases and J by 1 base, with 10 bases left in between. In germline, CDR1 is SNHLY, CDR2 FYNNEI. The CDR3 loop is CASSARAKNTEAFF. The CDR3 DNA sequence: TGTGCCAGCAGTGCTAGGGCAAAGAACACTGAAGCTTTCTTT. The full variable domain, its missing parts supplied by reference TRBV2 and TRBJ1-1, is EPEVTQTPSHQVTQMGQEVILRCVPISNHLYFYWYRQILGQKVEFLVSFYNNEISEKSEIFDDQFSVERPDGSNFTLKIRSTKLEDSAMYFCASSARAKNTEAFFGQGTRLTVV.

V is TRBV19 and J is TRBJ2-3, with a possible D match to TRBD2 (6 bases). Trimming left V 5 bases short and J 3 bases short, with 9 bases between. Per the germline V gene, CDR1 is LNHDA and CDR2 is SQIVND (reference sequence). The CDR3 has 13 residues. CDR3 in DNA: TGTGCCAGTAGTGCGGGGAAAACAGATACGCAGTATTTT. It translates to CASSAGKTDTQYF.

This chain's CDR3 is CAISGGQGSNEAFF. In DNA, the CDR3 is TGTGCCATCAGTGGGGGACAGGGGAGTAATGAAGCTTTCTTT. The J gene is TRBJ1-1, the V gene TRBV10-3; 10 positions match TRBD1. CDR1 is ENHRY and CDR2 is SYGVKD in the germline V gene. After removal of 4 bases from V and 7 bases from J, the junction contained 6 bases not matched to a gene. This CDR3 is built from 14 residues.

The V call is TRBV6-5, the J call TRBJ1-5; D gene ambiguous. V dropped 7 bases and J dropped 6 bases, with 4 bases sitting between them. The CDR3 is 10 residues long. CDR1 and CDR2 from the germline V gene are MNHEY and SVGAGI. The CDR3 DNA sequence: TGTGCCAGCAATCTTCAGCCCCAGCATTTT. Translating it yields CASNLQPQHF.

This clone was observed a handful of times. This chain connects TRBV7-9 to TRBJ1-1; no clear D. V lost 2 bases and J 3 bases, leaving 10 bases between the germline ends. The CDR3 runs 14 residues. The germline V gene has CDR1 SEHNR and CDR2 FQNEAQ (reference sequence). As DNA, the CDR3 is TGTGCCAGCAGCTTAACCCTCCAGGACACTGAAGCTTTCTTT. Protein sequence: CASSLTLQDTEAFF.

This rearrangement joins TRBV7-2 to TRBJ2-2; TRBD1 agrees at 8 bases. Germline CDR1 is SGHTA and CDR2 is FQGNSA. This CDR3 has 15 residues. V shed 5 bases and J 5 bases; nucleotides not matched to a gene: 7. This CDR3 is CASSLRTGRTGELFF. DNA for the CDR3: TGTGCCAGCAGCCTCCGGACAGGGAGAACCGGGGAGCTGTTTTTT.

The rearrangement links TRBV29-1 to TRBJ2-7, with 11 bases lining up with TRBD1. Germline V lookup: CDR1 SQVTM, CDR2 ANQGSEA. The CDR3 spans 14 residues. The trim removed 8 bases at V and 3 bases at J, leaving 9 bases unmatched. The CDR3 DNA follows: TGCAGCACCGCTCCCGGGACAGGGGGCTACGAGCAGTACTTC. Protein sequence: CSTAPGTGGYEQYF.

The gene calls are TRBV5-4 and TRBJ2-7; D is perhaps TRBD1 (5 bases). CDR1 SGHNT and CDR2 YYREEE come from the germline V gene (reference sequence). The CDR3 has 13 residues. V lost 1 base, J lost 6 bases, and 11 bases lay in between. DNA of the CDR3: TGTGCCAGCAGCTTGCCCAGGGCCTCCGAGCAGTACTTC. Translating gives CASSLPRASEQYF.

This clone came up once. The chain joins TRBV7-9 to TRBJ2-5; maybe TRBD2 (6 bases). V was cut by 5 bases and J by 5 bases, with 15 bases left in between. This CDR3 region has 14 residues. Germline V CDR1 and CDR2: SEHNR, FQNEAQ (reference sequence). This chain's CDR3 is CASSTRRERETQYF. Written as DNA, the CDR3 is TGTGCCAGCAGCACTCGGCGGGAAAGGGAGACCCAGTACTTC.

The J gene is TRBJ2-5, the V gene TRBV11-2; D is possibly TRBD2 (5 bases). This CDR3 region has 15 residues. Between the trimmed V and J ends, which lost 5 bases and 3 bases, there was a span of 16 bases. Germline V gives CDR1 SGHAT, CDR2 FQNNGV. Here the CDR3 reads CASSPNYRGEETQYF. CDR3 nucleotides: TGTGCCAGCAGCCCTAACTACCGGGGAGAAGAGACCCAGTACTTC.

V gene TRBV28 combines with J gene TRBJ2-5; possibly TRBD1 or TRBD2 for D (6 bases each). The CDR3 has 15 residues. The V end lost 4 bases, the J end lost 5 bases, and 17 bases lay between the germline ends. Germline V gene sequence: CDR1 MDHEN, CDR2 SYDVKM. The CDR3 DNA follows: TGTGCCAGCAGTTCGTCTTGGGGGGCCGATGAGACCCAGTACTTC. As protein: CASSSSWGADETQYF.

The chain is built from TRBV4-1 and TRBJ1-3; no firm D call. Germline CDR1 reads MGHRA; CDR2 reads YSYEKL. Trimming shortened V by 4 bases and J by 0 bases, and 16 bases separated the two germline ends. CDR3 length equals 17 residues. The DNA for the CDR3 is TGCGCCAGCAGCCTCCAACCGCCGTCGAGCTCTGGAAACACCATATATTTT. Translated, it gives CASSLQPPSSSGNTIYF.

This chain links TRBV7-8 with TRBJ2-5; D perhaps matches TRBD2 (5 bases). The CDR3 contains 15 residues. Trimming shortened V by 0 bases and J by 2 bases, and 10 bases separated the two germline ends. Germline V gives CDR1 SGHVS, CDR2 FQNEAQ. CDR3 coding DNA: TGTGCCAGCAGCTTAGCGGGAGACCCTCAAGAGACCCAGTACTTC. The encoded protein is CASSLAGDPQETQYF. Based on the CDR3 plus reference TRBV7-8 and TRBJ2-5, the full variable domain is GAGVSQSPRYKVAKRGQDVALRCDPISGHVSLFWYQQALGQGPEFLTYFQNEAQLDKSGLPSDRFFAERPEGSVSTLKIQRTQQEDSAVYLCASSLAGDPQETQYFGPGTRLLVL.

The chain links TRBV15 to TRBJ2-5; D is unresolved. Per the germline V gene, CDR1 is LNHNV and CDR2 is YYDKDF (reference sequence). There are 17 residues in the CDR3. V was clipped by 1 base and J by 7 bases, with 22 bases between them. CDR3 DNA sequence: TGTGCCACCAGCAGAGCTCCTGGCGAGGAAAAGTCGGGGACCCAGTACTTC. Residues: CATSRAPGEEKSGTQYF.

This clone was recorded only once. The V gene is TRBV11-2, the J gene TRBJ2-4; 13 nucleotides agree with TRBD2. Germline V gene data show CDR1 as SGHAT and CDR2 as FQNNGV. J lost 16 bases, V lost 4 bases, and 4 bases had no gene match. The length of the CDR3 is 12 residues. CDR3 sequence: CASSSRTSGRYF. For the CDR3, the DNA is TGTGCCAGCAGCTCCAGGACTAGCGGGAGATACTTC.

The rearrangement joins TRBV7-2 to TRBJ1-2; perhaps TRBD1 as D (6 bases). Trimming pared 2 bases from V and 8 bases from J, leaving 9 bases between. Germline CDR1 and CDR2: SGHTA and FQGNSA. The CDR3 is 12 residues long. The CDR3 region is CASSLKGDGYTF. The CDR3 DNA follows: TGTGCCAGCAGCTTAAAGGGGGACGGCTACACCTTC.

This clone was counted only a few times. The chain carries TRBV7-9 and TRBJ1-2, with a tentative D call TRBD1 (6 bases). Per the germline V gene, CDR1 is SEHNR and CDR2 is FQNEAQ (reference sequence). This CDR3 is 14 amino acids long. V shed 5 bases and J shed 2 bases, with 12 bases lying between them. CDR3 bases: TGTGCCAGCAGCGATGACAGGACAAACTATGGCTACACCTTC. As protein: CASSDDRTNYGYTF. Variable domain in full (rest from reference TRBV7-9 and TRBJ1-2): DTGVSQNPRHKITKRGQNVTFRCDPISEHNRLYWYRQTLGQGPEFLTYFQNEAQLEKSRLLSDRFSAERPKGSFSTLEIQRTEQGDSAMYLCASSDDRTNYGYTFGSGTRLTVV.

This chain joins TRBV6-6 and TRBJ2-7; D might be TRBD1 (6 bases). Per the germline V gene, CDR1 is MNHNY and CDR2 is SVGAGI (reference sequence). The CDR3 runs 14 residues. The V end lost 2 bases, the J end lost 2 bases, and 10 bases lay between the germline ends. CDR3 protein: CASSYTQGPYEQYF. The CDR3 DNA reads TGTGCCAGCAGTTACACACAGGGCCCCTACGAGCAGTACTTC.

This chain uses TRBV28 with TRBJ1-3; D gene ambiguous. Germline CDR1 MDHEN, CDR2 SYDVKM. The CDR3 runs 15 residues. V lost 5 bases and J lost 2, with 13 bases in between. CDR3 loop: CASSIGPKTGNTIYF. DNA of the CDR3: TGTGCCAGCAGTATCGGGCCGAAAACTGGAAACACCATATATTTT.

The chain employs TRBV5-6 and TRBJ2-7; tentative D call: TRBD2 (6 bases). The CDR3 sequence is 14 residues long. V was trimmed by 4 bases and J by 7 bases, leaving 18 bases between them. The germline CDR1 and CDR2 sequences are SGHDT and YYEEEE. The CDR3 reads CASSQTGTSREQYF. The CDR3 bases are TGTGCCAGCAGCCAAACCGGGACTTCGAGGGAGCAGTACTTC.